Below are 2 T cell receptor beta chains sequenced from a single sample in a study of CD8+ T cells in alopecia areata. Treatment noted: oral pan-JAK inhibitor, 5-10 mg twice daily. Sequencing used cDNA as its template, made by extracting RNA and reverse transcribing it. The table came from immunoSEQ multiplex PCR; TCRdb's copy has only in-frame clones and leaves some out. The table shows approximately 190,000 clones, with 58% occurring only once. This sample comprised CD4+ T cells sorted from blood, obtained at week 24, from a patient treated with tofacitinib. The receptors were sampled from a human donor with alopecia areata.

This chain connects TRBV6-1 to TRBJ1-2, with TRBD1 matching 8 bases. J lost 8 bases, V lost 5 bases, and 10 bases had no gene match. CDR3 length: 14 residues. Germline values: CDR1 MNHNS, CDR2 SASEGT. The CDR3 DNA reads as TGTGCCAGCAGTTCCACGGGACAGGCTCACGGCTACACCTTC. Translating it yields CASSSTGQAHGYTF.

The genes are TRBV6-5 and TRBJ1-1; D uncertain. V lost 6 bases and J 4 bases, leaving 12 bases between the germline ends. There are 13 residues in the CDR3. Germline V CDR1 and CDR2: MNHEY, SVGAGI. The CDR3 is CASRDTERTEAFF. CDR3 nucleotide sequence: TGTGCCAGCAGGGATACTGAGCGCACTGAAGCTTTCTTT.